A selection of T cell receptor beta chains follows, all from one sample in a study of T cells in Graves' hyperthyroidism and ophthalmopathy. Via MiXCR, TCRdb re-called the multiplex PCR reads, giving one row per CDR3 protein. This sample has fewer than 45,000 distinct CDR3 sequences, with 49% found just once. The sequenced material came from blood. The receptor set was obtained from a woman aged 45-60 years with Graves' hyperthyroidism that later progressed to Graves' ophthalmopathy. The CDR3 runs from the conserved cysteine through the conserved F or W. The D gene is left open where the match is weak. Size is stated for part of the rows, as once, few or many counts, or as a class when the clone is expanded.

CDR3nt: TGTGCCAGCAGTTCTTCCGGGACGGACTCCTACGAGCAGTACTTC; CDR3aa: CASSSSGTDSYEQYF; v_gene: TRBV28; d_gene: -; j_gene: TRBJ2-7; abundance: many
CDR3nt: TGCGCCAGCAGCTTGGGTTGGTACGAAGACTCGAACACCGGGGAGCTGTTTTTT; CDR3aa: CASSLGWYEDSNTGELFF; v_gene: TRBV5-1; d_gene: -; j_gene: TRBJ2-2; abundance: many
CDR3nt: TGTGCCAGCAGTCCAAGGGACCGGGATCGGGAGACCCAGTACTTC; CDR3aa: CASSPRDRDRETQYF; v_gene: TRBV27; d_gene: -; j_gene: TRBJ2-5; abundance: few
CDR3nt: TGTGCCAGCAGCGGCCCAGGAACCTCCTACGAGCAGTACTTC; CDR3aa: CASSGPGTSYEQYF; v_gene: TRBV7-6; d_gene: -; j_gene: TRBJ2-7; abundance: -
CDR3nt: TGTGCCAGCAGGGGACTAGCGGGGACACAAGAGACCCAGTACTTC; CDR3aa: CASRGLAGTQETQYF; v_gene: TRBV3-1; d_gene: TRBD2; j_gene: TRBJ2-5; abundance: -
CDR3nt: TGCAGCGTTGTAAGAGGGAATCACGAGCAGTACTTC; CDR3aa: CSVVRGNHEQYF; v_gene: TRBV29-1; d_gene: -; j_gene: TRBJ2-7; abundance: medium-sized
CDR3nt: TGCGCCAGCAGCCAAGAGTCCCGGGACGACCTCGGAAACACCATATATTTT; CDR3aa: CASSQESRDDLGNTIYF; v_gene: TRBV4-3; d_gene: -; j_gene: TRBJ1-3; abundance: many
CDR3nt: TGCAGTGCTAGAGTGTTAGGCGGGAGGACGATTTACGAGCAGTACTTC; CDR3aa: CSARVLGGRTIYEQYF; v_gene: TRBV20-1; d_gene: TRBD2; j_gene: TRBJ2-7; abundance: many
CDR3nt: TGCGCCAGCACTTCACTTCGGAGGGGGGGCACTGAAGCTTTCTTT; CDR3aa: CASTSLRRGGTEAFF; v_gene: TRBV5-1; d_gene: -; j_gene: TRBJ1-1; abundance: -
CDR3nt: TGTGCCAGCAGCGTAGATCTAGCGGGAGGGCTATTGAATGAGCAGTTCTTC; CDR3aa: CASSVDLAGGLLNEQFF; v_gene: TRBV9; d_gene: TRBD2; j_gene: TRBJ2-1; abundance: -
CDR3nt: TGTGCCATCAGTGAGGACAGCGGCACAGATACGCAGTATTTT; CDR3aa: CAISEDSGTDTQYF; v_gene: TRBV10-3; d_gene: -; j_gene: TRBJ2-3; abundance: -
CDR3nt: TGTGCCAGCAGCTTGGGTACGGAGAACGAGCAGTTCTTC; CDR3aa: CASSLGTENEQFF; v_gene: TRBV5-4; d_gene: -; j_gene: TRBJ2-1; abundance: -
CDR3nt: TGTGCCAGCAGTTACTCGAGATCGGCAGGGTCGAAAGAGACCCAGTACTTC; CDR3aa: CASSYSRSAGSKETQYF; v_gene: TRBV6-2/TRBV6-3; d_gene: -; j_gene: TRBJ2-5; abundance: many
CDR3nt: TGCGCCAGCAGAGTGGGCGGGAGCACAGATACGCAGTATTTT; CDR3aa: CASRVGGSTDTQYF; v_gene: TRBV5-1; d_gene: -; j_gene: TRBJ2-3; abundance: many
CDR3nt: TGCGCCAGCAGCCTACTGACTAGCGGGGCCTACAATGAGCAGTTCTTC; CDR3aa: CASSLLTSGAYNEQFF; v_gene: TRBV5-1; d_gene: TRBD2; j_gene: TRBJ2-1; abundance: many
CDR3nt: TGTGCCAGCATCCTACGGGGGGGGGGCCAAGGTGAGCAGTTCTTC; CDR3aa: CASILRGGGQGEQFF; v_gene: TRBV7-2; d_gene: TRBD2; j_gene: TRBJ2-1; abundance: -
CDR3nt: TGCAGTGCTAGTCCAGGGGACAGGGCCCGGAACACTGAAGCTTTCTTT; CDR3aa: CSASPGDRARNTEAFF; v_gene: TRBV20-1; d_gene: TRBD1; j_gene: TRBJ1-1; abundance: -
CDR3nt: TGTGCCAGCAGCTTAGAGGGCTCTGGGGCCAACGTCCTGACTTTC; CDR3aa: CASSLEGSGANVLTF; v_gene: TRBV11-2; d_gene: -; j_gene: TRBJ2-6; abundance: many
CDR3nt: TGTGCCATCAGTGAGGGGACAGGGGGGGAAAAACTGTTTTTT; CDR3aa: CAISEGTGGEKLFF; v_gene: TRBV10-3; d_gene: TRBD1; j_gene: TRBJ1-4; abundance: -
CDR3nt: TGCGCCAGCAGTTCTCAGCATAACACCGGGGAGCAAGAGACCCAGTACTTC; CDR3aa: CASSSQHNTGEQETQYF; v_gene: TRBV10-1; d_gene: -; j_gene: TRBJ2-5; abundance: -
CDR3nt: TGTGCCAGCAGCTTAGGGGGGGGGGGTTGGGGGCAGCCCCAGCATTTT; CDR3aa: CASSLGGGGWGQPQHF; v_gene: TRBV11-3; d_gene: -; j_gene: TRBJ1-5; abundance: few
CDR3nt: TGTGCCAGCAGCTCGTTTGTAGACCCCAATGAGCAGTTCTTC; CDR3aa: CASSSFVDPNEQFF; v_gene: TRBV7-2; d_gene: -; j_gene: TRBJ2-1; abundance: -
CDR3nt: TGCAGCGTTGAGATTGGGGGGCAGTTCTTC; CDR3aa: CSVEIGGQFF; v_gene: TRBV29-1; d_gene: -; j_gene: TRBJ2-1; abundance: -
CDR3nt: TGCGCCAGCAGCTTGGGACAGGGGGCGCGTGAGACCCAGTACTTC; CDR3aa: CASSLGQGARETQYF; v_gene: TRBV5-1; d_gene: TRBD1; j_gene: TRBJ2-5; abundance: many
CDR3nt: TGTGCCAGCAGCCCCCAATCCGGTACGCAGTATTTT; CDR3aa: CASSPQSGTQYF; v_gene: TRBV7-2; d_gene: -; j_gene: TRBJ2-3; abundance: many
CDR3nt: TGCAGTGCCTCGTCCCCGGACAGCTTCTATGGCTACACCTTC; CDR3aa: CSASSPDSFYGYTF; v_gene: TRBV20-1; d_gene: -; j_gene: TRBJ1-2; abundance: -
CDR3nt: TGTGCCACCAGCCGTGGACGTAACAATCAGCCCCAGTACTTC; CDR3aa: CATSRGRNNQPQYF; v_gene: TRBV24-1; d_gene: -; j_gene: TRBJ2-5; abundance: once